The 20 T cell receptor beta chains below all came from one sample that was sequenced in a study of blood T cell repertoires in COVID-19. Clones were sequenced by immunoSEQ multiplex PCR, and TCRdb holds only the in-frame ones, with some missing. The repertoire holds tens of thousands of clones, with about 92% as singletons. Sequencing was carried out using peripheral blood. The receptor set was obtained from a human donor in a cohort sampled during active COVID-19.

This clone was seen a single time. V usage is TRBV2 and J usage is TRBJ2-2; a possible D gene is TRBD1 (5 bases). The V and J ends lost 6 bases and 6 bases respectively, with 8 bases between them. The length of the CDR3 is 12 residues. Germline V gene lookup returns CDR1 SNHLY and CDR2 FYNNEI. CDR3 sequence reads: CASSAGPGELFF. The DNA of the CDR3 is TGTGCCAGCAGCGCAGGGCCCGGGGAGCTGTTTTTT.

The V gene is TRBV7-9, the J gene TRBJ1-2, with D perhaps matching TRBD1 (6 bases). The V end was cut by 7 bases, the J end by 8 bases, with 17 bases between. The CDR3 is 13 amino acids. Per germline, CDR1 SEHNR and CDR2 FQNEAQ (reference sequence). Written as DNA, the CDR3 is TGTGCCAGCACCCAGGGGCCCCAGAAGGGCTACACCTTC. This gives the protein CASTQGPQKGYTF.

The chain recombines TRBV7-9 with TRBJ1-2; D is possibly TRBD1 (5 bases). Between the trimmed V and J ends, which lost 4 bases and 4 bases, there was a span of 13 bases. There are 14 residues in the CDR3. From germline, CDR1 is SEHNR and CDR2 FQNEAQ (reference sequence). CDR3 nucleotide sequence: TGTGCCAGCAGCTCCGAGACAGCCCTCTATGGCTACACCTTC. It translates to CASSSETALYGYTF.

The V gene is TRBV11-3, the J gene TRBJ1-3, with D hard to call. CDR1 and CDR2 (germline): SGHNT, YENEEA. There are 14 residues in the CDR3. The V gene lost 4 bases and the J gene lost 0 bases, with 7 bases spanning the gap. The CDR3 protein is CASSSVSSGNTIYF. The CDR3 region has the DNA TGTGCCAGCAGCTCAGTCTCCTCTGGAAACACCATATATTTT. The entire variable domain, with the rest obtained from reference TRBV11-3 and TRBJ1-3, is as follows: EAGVVQSPRYKIIEKKQPVAFWCNPISGHNTLYWYLQNLGQGPELLIRYENEEAVDDSQLPKDRFSAERLKGVDSTLKIQPAELGDSAVYLCASSSVSSGNTIYFGEGSWLTVV.

V is TRBV2 and J is TRBJ2-2; maybe TRBD1 (6 bases). The V end was cut by 6 bases, the J end by 1 base, with 12 bases between. The CDR3 extends over 15 amino acids. In germline, CDR1 is SNHLY, CDR2 FYNNEI. The DNA for the CDR3 is TGTGCCAGCAGCAACAGGGTGGGGAACACCGGGGAGCTGTTTTTT. Its translation: CASSNRVGNTGELFF.

This chain links TRBV5-6 with TRBJ1-2, with D uncertain. This CDR3 region has 16 residues. V lost 4 bases and J 4 bases, leaving 20 bases between the germline ends. From germline, CDR1 is SGHDT and CDR2 YYEEEE. CDR3 DNA: TGTGCCAGCAGCCCCGGAACGGGAGCCGGTTTCTATGGCTACACCTTC. This translates into CASSPGTGAGFYGYTF.

This chain links TRBV6-6 with TRBJ2-5; 7 bases line up with TRBD1. Germline values: CDR1 MNHNY, CDR2 SVGAGI (reference sequence). CDR3 length: 17 residues. With 5 bases clipped from V and 5 bases from J, the junction kept 17 bases outside the gene matches. CDR3 residues: CASSLTPGRGRGETQYF. In nucleotides, the CDR3 is TGTGCCAGCAGTCTAACGCCGGGTAGGGGGCGCGGGGAGACCCAGTACTTC.

This chain links TRBV2 with TRBJ1-5; 10 bases map to TRBD1. From germline, CDR1 is SNHLY and CDR2 FYNNEI. This CDR3 comprises 13 residues. The J segment lost 9 bases and the V segment lost 4 bases, leaving 3 bases of the junction unmatched. CDR3 amino acids: CASSGWDRGPQHF. DNA for the CDR3: TGTGCCAGCAGTGGTTGGGACAGGGGGCCCCAGCATTTT.

The V call is TRBV18, the J call TRBJ2-7; 9 nucleotides match TRBD1. The germline gives CDR1 KGHSH, CDR2 LQKENI. Losses at the gene ends were 3 bases for V and 2 bases for J; bases not matched to a gene: 2. This CDR3 comprises 14 residues. CDR3 sequence: CASSPGTGTYEQYF. The CDR3 DNA reads TGTGCCAGCTCACCCGGGACAGGGACCTACGAGCAGTACTTC.

The V call is TRBV29-1, the J call TRBJ1-2; 8 bases agree with TRBD1. The CDR3 runs to 12 residues. V was clipped by 5 bases and J by 2 bases; unmatched bases: 1. CDR1 is SQVTM and CDR2 is ANQGSEA in the germline V gene. This chain's CDR3 is CSVPGGNYGYTF. CDR3 nucleotide sequence: TGCAGCGTTCCAGGGGGCAACTATGGCTACACCTTC. Combining the CDR3 with reference TRBV29-1 and TRBJ1-2 gives the whole variable domain SAVISQKPSRDICQRGTSLTIQCQVDSQVTMMFWYRQQPGQSLTLIATANQGSEATYESGFVIDKFPISRPNLTFSTLTVSNMSPEDSSIYLCSVPGGNYGYTFGSGTRLTVV.

The J gene is TRBJ1-6, the V gene TRBV3-1 (or the pseudogene TRBV3-2); a weak D match, TRBD1 (6 bases). The CDR3 loop spans 14 amino acids. Trimming removed 4 bases at V and 7 bases at J, with 11 bases between. Per germline, CDR1 LGHDT and CDR2 YNNKEL (reference sequence). The CDR3 DNA reads as TGTGCCAGCAGCCCTAAGGGGGGGAATTCACCCCTCCACTTT. Translation: CASSPKGGNSPLHF.

The chain employs TRBV23-1 and TRBJ1-2, with D uncertain. TRBV23-1 is placed among ORFs of uncertain function. Trimming pared 0 bases from V and 1 base from J, leaving 6 bases between. CDR3 length equals 14 residues. The CDR3 DNA reads as TGCGCCAGCAGTCAATCGTGGCATAACTATGGCTACACCTTC. This gives the protein CASSQSWHNYGYTF.

This chain uses TRBV7-9 with TRBJ2-3, with TRBD2 identical over 9 bases. The V and J ends lost 5 bases and 0 bases, in that order; junction bases with no gene match: 3. CDR1 and CDR2 from the germline V gene are SEHNR and FQNEAQ (reference sequence). The CDR3 runs 15 residues. DNA for the CDR3: TGTGCCAGCAGCCCTAGCGGGACTAGCACAGATACGCAGTATTTT. This gives the protein CASSPSGTSTDTQYF.

The chain couples TRBV6-5 to TRBJ1-2, with unresolved D. Trimming removed 4 bases at V and 0 bases at J, with 9 bases between. The CDR3 has 14 residues. Germline assignment: CDR1 MNHEY and CDR2 SVGAGI. The CDR3 loop is CASSSGISNYGYTF. Here the CDR3 DNA reads TGTGCCAGCAGTTCTGGCATATCTAACTATGGCTACACCTTC.

V usage is TRBV5-1 and J usage is TRBJ1-3, with 8 bases that match TRBD1. Germline assignment: CDR1 SGHRS and CDR2 YFSETQ. V lost 0 bases, J lost 4 bases, and 9 bases stayed unmatched. The CDR3 length is 17 residues. The CDR3 DNA is TGCGCCAGCAGCTTGGAGTTCTTGTCAGGGGGCGGAAACACCATATATTTT. The encoded protein is CASSLEFLSGGGNTIYF.

This clone has only a few counts. This chain uses TRBV28 with TRBJ2-1, with D possibly matching TRBD1 (6 bases). Germline V lookup: CDR1 MDHEN, CDR2 SYDVKM. This CDR3 contains 16 residues. Trimming took off 7 bases at V and 4 bases at J, with 20 bases between the two ends. CDR3 sequence reads: CASTQISDSGYNEQFF. The DNA for the CDR3 is TGTGCCAGCACCCAAATATCGGACAGTGGGTACAATGAGCAGTTCTTC.

The rearrangement links TRBV27 to TRBJ2-5, with TRBD2 matching 13 bases. Trimming cost V 0 bases and J 5 bases; bases outside gene matches: 9. Looked up from germline, CDR1 is MNHEY and CDR2 is SMNVEV (reference sequence). The CDR3 runs 18 residues. The CDR3 DNA follows: TGTGCCAGCAGTTTATCCTCCACACTAGCGGGGGGGCGGGAGACCCAGTACTTC. It translates to CASSLSSTLAGGRETQYF.

The V and J genes are TRBV6-5 and TRBJ1-3; possible D gene TRBD1, 5 bases. Per germline, CDR1 MNHEY and CDR2 SVGAGI. The ends were cut back, 5 bases at V and 2 bases at J, with 13 bases in the middle. The CDR3 has 15 residues. The DNA of the CDR3 is TGTGCCAGCAGTATTACGGGGGGGACTGGAAACACCATATATTTT. Translation gives CASSITGGTGNTIYF.

The chain employs TRBV9 and TRBJ2-7, with 7 bases that match TRBD1. This CDR3 has 13 amino acids. Germline values: CDR1 SGDLS, CDR2 YYNGEE. V dropped 2 bases and J dropped 1; count of bases not matched to a gene: 0. CDR3 amino acids: CASSVDRSYEQYF. CDR3 bases: TGTGCCAGCAGCGTGGACAGGTCCTACGAGCAGTACTTC.

CDR3 sequence: CASRTTGDTNTGELFF. CDR3 bases: TGCGCCAGCAGGACCACAGGGGACACGAACACCGGGGAGCTGTTTTTT. The rearrangement uses TRBV4-1 and TRBJ2-2, with TRBD1 matching 7 bases. The J segment lost 0 bases and the V segment lost 6 bases, leaving 7 bases of the junction unmatched. Germline V gene sequence: CDR1 MGHRA, CDR2 YSYEKL. The CDR3 covers 16 residues.